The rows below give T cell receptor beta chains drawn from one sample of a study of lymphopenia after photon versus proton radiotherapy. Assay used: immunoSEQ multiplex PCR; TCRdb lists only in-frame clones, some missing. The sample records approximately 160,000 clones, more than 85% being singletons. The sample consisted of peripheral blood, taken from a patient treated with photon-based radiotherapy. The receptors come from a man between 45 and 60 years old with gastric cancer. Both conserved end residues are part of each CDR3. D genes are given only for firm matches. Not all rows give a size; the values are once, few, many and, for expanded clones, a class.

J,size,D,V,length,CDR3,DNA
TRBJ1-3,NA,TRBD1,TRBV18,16,CASSQSGQSTGNTIYF,TGTGCCAGCTCACAGTCGGGACAGTCTACCGGAAACACCATATATTTT
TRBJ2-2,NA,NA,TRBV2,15,CASIPGHTNTGELFF,TGTGCCAGCATTCCGGGACACACGAACACCGGGGAGCTGTTTTTT
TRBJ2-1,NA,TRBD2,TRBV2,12,CASGRVYNEQFF,TGTGCCAGCGGGAGGGTATACAATGAGCAGTTCTTC
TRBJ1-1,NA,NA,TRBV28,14,CASSSPSWGTEAFF,TGTGCCAGCAGTTCCCCCTCATGGGGGACTGAAGCTTTCTTT
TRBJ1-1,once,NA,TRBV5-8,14,CASSLKGVNTEAFF,TGTGCCAGCAGCTTGAAGGGGGTGAACACTGAAGCTTTCTTT
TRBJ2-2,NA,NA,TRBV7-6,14,CASSLVPPPGELFF,TGTGCCAGCAGCTTAGTACCCCCCCCCGGGGAGCTGTTTTTT
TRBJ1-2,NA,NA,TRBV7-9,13,CASSLGRLSGYTF,TGTGCCAGCAGCTTAGGTCGCTTGAGTGGCTACACCTTC
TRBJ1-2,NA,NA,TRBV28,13,CASRISSNYGYTF,TGTGCAAGCAGGATCAGCTCTAACTATGGCTACACCTTC
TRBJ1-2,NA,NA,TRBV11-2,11,CASSFNYGYTF,TGTGCCAGCAGCTTCAACTATGGCTACACCTTC
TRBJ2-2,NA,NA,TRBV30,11,CAWGDTGELFF,TGTGCCTGGGGAGACACCGGGGAGCTGTTTTTT
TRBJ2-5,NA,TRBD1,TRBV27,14,CASSSRQGQETQYF,TGTGCCAGCAGTTCCCGACAGGGACAAGAGACCCAGTACTTC
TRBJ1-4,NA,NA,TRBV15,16,CATSRDFRTTNEKLFF,TGTGCCACCAGCAGAGATTTCAGAACAACTAATGAAAAACTGTTTTTT
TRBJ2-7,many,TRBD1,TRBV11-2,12,CASKGQTYEQYF,TGTGCCAGCAAGGGACAGACCTACGAGCAGTACTTC
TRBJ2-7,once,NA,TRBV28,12,CASSLLGREQYF,TGTGCCAGCAGTTTATTGGGCCGAGAGCAGTACTTC
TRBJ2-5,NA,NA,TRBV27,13,CASGRRTEETQYF,TGTGCCAGCGGTCGTCGGACAGAAGAGACCCAGTACTTC
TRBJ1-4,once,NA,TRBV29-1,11,CSAIYNEKLFF,TGCAGCGCAATATATAATGAAAAACTGTTTTTT
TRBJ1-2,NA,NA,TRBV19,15,CASSMRNRETYGYTF,TGTGCCAGTAGTATGAGGAACAGAGAAACCTATGGCTACACCTTC
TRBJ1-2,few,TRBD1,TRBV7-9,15,CASSQGTGGYYGYTF,TGTGCCAGCAGCCAAGGGACAGGGGGCTACTATGGCTACACCTTC
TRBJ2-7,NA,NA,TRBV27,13,CASSFPGAYEQYF,TGTGCCAGCAGTTTTCCGGGGGCGTACGAGCAGTACTTC
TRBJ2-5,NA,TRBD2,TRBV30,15,CAWSVVAGVQETQYF,TGTGCCTGGAGTGTGGTAGCGGGAGTCCAAGAGACCCAGTACTTC
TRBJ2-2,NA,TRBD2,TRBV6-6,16,CASSRTSGSSGGELFF,TGTGCCAGCAGTCGGACTAGCGGGTCTAGCGGCGGGGAGCTGTTTTTT
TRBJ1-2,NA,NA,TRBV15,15,CATRVSPETNYGYTF,TGTGCCACCAGAGTTTCCCCCGAAACTAACTATGGCTACACCTTC
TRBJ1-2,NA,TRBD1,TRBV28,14,CASNSQGGLYGYTF,TGTGCCAGCAACTCCCAGGGGGGTCTCTATGGCTACACCTTC
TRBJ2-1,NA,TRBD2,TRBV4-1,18,CASSQDHAPRRESAEQFF,TGCGCCAGCAGCCAAGATCATGCCCCACGGCGGGAGAGTGCTGAGCAGTTCTTC
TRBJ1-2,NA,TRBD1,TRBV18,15,CASSLGTAGGYGYTF,TGTGCCAGCTCACTTGGGACCGCAGGGGGCTATGGCTACACCTTC
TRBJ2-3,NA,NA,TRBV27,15,CASGNRDTFFDTQYF,TGTGCCAGCGGGAACCGGGACACTTTCTTCGATACGCAGTATTTT
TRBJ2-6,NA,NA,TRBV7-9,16,CASSLTFSSGANVLTF,TGTGCCAGCAGCTTAACTTTTTCCTCTGGGGCCAACGTCCTGACTTTC
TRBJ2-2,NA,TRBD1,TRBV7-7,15,CASSLTGGNFRELFF,TGTGCCAGCAGCCTCACAGGGGGAAATTTTCGGGAGCTGTTTTTT
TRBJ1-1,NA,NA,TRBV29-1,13,CSVDLKGGSEAFF,TGCAGCGTCGACCTGAAGGGGGGGTCTGAAGCTTTCTTT
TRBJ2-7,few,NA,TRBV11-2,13,CASSLEQGYEQYF,TGTGCCAGCAGCTTAGAACAGGGTTACGAGCAGTACTTC
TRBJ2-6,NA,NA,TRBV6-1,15,CASSGVPSGANVLTF,TGTGCCAGCAGTGGGGTACCCTCTGGGGCCAACGTCCTGACTTTC